This TCR beta chain appears in the sequencing data of a study of blood T cell repertoires in COVID-19. Study-wide background: From the United States, Italy and Spain came samples of acute and convalescent COVID-19. T cells, B-cell-depleted T cells, or PBMCs supplied cDNA or gDNA.

The V and J ends lost 4 bases and 8 bases respectively, with 11 bases between them. CDR1 SGHVS and CDR2 FNYEAQ come from the germline V gene. The CDR3 extends over 12 amino acids. As handled by the study authors: Reference gene primer amplification gave nucleated cell count estimates. The protocol was immunoSEQ multiplex PCR, while the TCRdb copy is restricted to in-frame clones and leaves out a portion. That table is the source of V, J and clone size, and D and trimming were worked out from the DNA. The sample lists approximately 29,000 clones, roughly 80% occurring once. What was sequenced was peripheral blood. The genes are TRBV7-6 and TRBJ1-2, with D possibly TRBD1 on 5 matching bases. This clonotype was sampled from an older woman with acute or convalescent COVID-19. CDR3 in amino acids: CASSSRVGGYTF. CDR3 nucleotide sequence: TGTGCCAGCAGCTCCAGGGTAGGAGGCTACACCTTC. The full variable domain, its missing parts supplied by reference TRBV7-6 and TRBJ1-2, is GAGVSQSPRYKVTKRGQDVALRCDPISGHVSLYWYRQALGQGPEFLTYFNYEAQQDKSGLPNDRFSAERPEGSISTLTIQRTEQRDSAMYRCASSSRVGGYTFGSGTRLTVV.